This entry describes one T cell receptor (beta chain). These data come from a study of blood T cell repertoires in COVID-19. The CDR3 consists of 12 residues. Germline V gives CDR1 LGHDT, CDR2 YNNKEL (reference sequence). V trimming: 8 bases; J trimming: 6 bases; junction bases outside the gene matches: 1. This table comes from immunoSEQ multiplex PCR, and its TCRdb copy is limited to in-frame clones, with some not included. Here the sample spans 250,000 or so clones, roughly 86% being singletons. Sequenced sample: peripheral blood. V and J are TRBV3-1 (or the pseudogene TRBV3-2) and TRBJ2-7; 13 positions agree with TRBD2. The TCR was taken from a man in his forties or fifties with active or convalescent COVID-19. The CDR3: CASRTSGSEQYF. The CDR3 coding sequence is TGTGCCAGCCGGACTAGCGGGAGCGAGCAGTACTTC.